This TCR beta chain emerged from a study of graft-versus-host responses after intestinal transplantation. Study-wide results and caveats: GvH clones were identified in recipient marrow, with some first appearing in ileum or blood.

This CDR3 has 14 amino acids. Germline lookup yields CDR1 KGHSH and CDR2 LQKENI. V shed 3 bases and J shed 6 bases, with 9 bases lying between them. Comments on this clone: Its specificity is unknown.

Investigators treated the graft tissue so that it released intraepithelial and lamina propria lymphocytes. The data were produced by immunoSEQ multiplex PCR, yet TCRdb's version contains in-frame clones alone and is incomplete. The data hold roughly 15,000 clones, with 79% observed a single time. The receptor comes from a human patient who received an intestinal transplant, so some T cells may come from the graft donor. The rearrangement links TRBV18 to TRBJ1-6; no clear D. The source was ileum tissue, collected roughly 450 days after intestinal transplant. CDR3 sequence: CASSPSGFNSPLHF. CDR3 sequence (DNA): TGTGCCAGCTCACCCTCCGGGTTTAATTCACCCCTCCACTTT. Variable domain in full (rest from reference TRBV18 and TRBJ1-6): NAGVMQNPRHLVRRRGQEARLRCSPMKGHSHVYWYRQLPEEGLKFMVYLQKENIIDESGMPKERFSAEFPKEGPSILRIQQVVRGDSAAYFCASSPSGFNSPLHFGNGTRLTVT.